This T cell receptor beta chain was documented in a study of blood T cell repertoires in COVID-19. Libraries were prepared by immunoSEQ multiplex PCR; TCRdb keeps only in-frame clonotypes and omits some of them. Here the sample spans 270,000 or so clones, 85% to 90% being singletons. Participant-given clinical history determined each cohort assignment. In germline, CDR1 is PRHDT, CDR2 FYEKMQ (reference sequence). Trimming at V came to 5 bases and at J to 2 bases, leaving 6 bases not matched to a gene. The CDR3 totals 15 residues. Specimen: PBMCs or T cells enriched from blood (not recorded which). This TCR came from a woman aged 25 to 39 with acute COVID-19. The gene calls are TRBV13 and TRBJ1-5; 7 bases line up with TRBD1. The CDR3 protein is CASSGRDSGNQPQHF. CDR3 bases: TGTGCCAGCAGCGGCCGGGACAGCGGCAATCAGCCCCAGCATTTT.